A selection of T cell receptor beta chains follows, all from one sample in a study of blood T cells in healthy people across ages. One entry per CDR3 protein results from TCRdb running MiXCR on the 5' RACE reads. Among hundreds of thousands of distinct CDR3 sequences, approximately 48% were seen once, and the ten largest hold roughly 19%. Sequencing was carried out using blood. Receptors originate from a man aged 55 to 70 in good health. CDR3s include the opening cysteine and the closing phenylalanine or tryptophan. The D gene is left open where the match is weak. Clone sizes are given selectively: once, few, many, or a class where the clone is expanded.

.	few	TRBV10-3	17	TRBJ2-5	TGTGCCATCAGTGAGTCGTCGGGTGGAGGGGCCGGGGAGACCCAGTACTTC	CAISESSGGGAGETQYF
.	.	TRBV20-1	15	TRBJ2-1	TGCAGTGCTATTTTTCGGGGTTACTCCTACAATGAGCAGTTCTTC	CSAIFRGYSYNEQFF
.	.	TRBV14	15	TRBJ2-7	TGTGCCAGCAGCCGCAATGGGAACTCCTTAGGAACCCAGTACTTC	CASSRNGNSLGTQYF
TRBD2	.	TRBV11-2	14	TRBJ2-4	TGTGCCAGCGGCGACTCTAGCGGGGCTGGGGAGCAGTACTTC	CASGDSSGAGEQYF
TRBD2	.	TRBV11-3	14	TRBJ2-5	TGTGCCAGCAGGGGGGGGATTTCTCAAGAGACCCAGTACTTC	CASRGGISQETQYF
.	.	TRBV6-5	12	TRBJ1-2	TGTGCCAGCAGTGCGGACCTTTATGGCTACACCTTC	CASSADLYGYTF
.	.	TRBV5-1	15	TRBJ2-3	TGCGCCAGCAGCTCCAACTTAGCGGCCACAGATACGCAGTATTTT	CASSSNLAATDTQYF
TRBD1	few	TRBV20-1	13	TRBJ2-7	TGCAGTGCTTCTTTGACAGGGGGCCGCGAGCAGTACTTC	CSASLTGGREQYF
TRBD2	few	TRBV5-1	14	TRBJ2-3	TGCGCCAGCACCAGCGGGGAGTTCACAGATACGCAGTATTTT	CASTSGEFTDTQYF
.	few	TRBV7-2	14	TRBJ2-7	TGTGCCAGCAGCCTAGATGGGGGGCGCTACGAGCAGTACTTC	CASSLDGGRYEQYF
.	.	TRBV5-1	14	TRBJ2-3	TGCGCCAGCAGCGTGGGGGGGCTCGCAGATACGCAGTATTTT	CASSVGGLADTQYF
.	.	TRBV10-3	14	TRBJ2-5	TGTGCCATCAGCAAACGGGACTTCCAAGAGACCCAGTACTTC	CAISKRDFQETQYF
TRBD2	.	TRBV7-2	16	TRBJ2-1	TGTGCCAGCAGTCGAACTAGCGGGAGCTCCTACAATGAGCAGTTCTTC	CASSRTSGSSYNEQFF
.	.	TRBV5-5	13	TRBJ1-1	TGTGCCAACAGCTTGGGCGGGAACACTGAAGCTTTCTTT	CANSLGGNTEAFF
TRBD1	.	TRBV7-9	18	TRBJ2-5	TGTGCCAGCAGCCCGTACTCACCCGGGACAGGGCCACAAGAGACCCAGTACTTC	CASSPYSPGTGPQETQYF
.	few	TRBV11-2	16	TRBJ2-7	TGTGCCAGCAGCTTCACCGCGGTAGGGCGGACCTACGAGCAGTACTTC	CASSFTAVGRTYEQYF
.	once	TRBV24-1	15	TRBJ2-2	TGTGCCACCAGTGATTACCCGGGGCGAACCGGGGAGCTGTTTTTT	CATSDYPGRTGELFF
.	few	TRBV6-1	14	TRBJ2-5	TGTGCCAGCAGTCGGACGGGCCAAGGGGAGACCCAGTACTTC	CASSRTGQGETQYF
.	.	TRBV3-1	14	TRBJ2-7	TGTGCCAACAGCCAGGGGGGGTTTTCCTACGAGCAGTACTTC	CANSQGGFSYEQYF
.	.	TRBV7-6	15	TRBJ1-2	TGTGCCAGCAGCTTAGGCGGCAGCTCTAACTATGGCTACACCTTC	CASSLGGSSNYGYTF
TRBD1	few	TRBV4-3	16	TRBJ1-2	TGCGCCAGCAGCCAAGATTTTTCTGGGACAGGGCGTGGCTACACCTTC	CASSQDFSGTGRGYTF
.	.	TRBV7-2	12	TRBJ1-4	TGTGCCAGCAGCTTCAAAAATGAAAAACTGTTTTTT	CASSFKNEKLFF
.	.	TRBV3-1	15	TRBJ1-6	TGTGCCAGCAGCTTCCTCGGGGCTGGTAATTCACCCCTCCACTTT	CASSFLGAGNSPLHF
.	few	TRBV5-6	16	TRBJ2-1	TGTGCCAGCAGCTTAAGTCGGTGGGACATCGACAATGAGCAGTTCTTC	CASSLSRWDIDNEQFF
.	few	TRBV20-1	14	TRBJ1-5	TGCAGTGCCCAGAGTTGGGATAGCAATCAGCCCCAGCATTTT	CSAQSWDSNQPQHF
.	few	TRBV6-2/TRBV6-3	8	TRBJ2-1	TGTGCCGGGGGCTCACAGTTCTTC	CAGGSQFF
.	few	TRBV6-1	11	TRBJ1-2	TGTGCCAGCTTTCTCAACTATGGCTACACCTTC	CASFLNYGYTF
.	.	TRBV12-5	14	TRBJ2-3	TGTGCTAGTGGTCCAGGGGACGGGGCAGATACGCAGTATTTT	CASGPGDGADTQYF
.	.	TRBV3-1	11	TRBJ2-7	TGTGCCTGCAGCCAAACAGGGCGGCAGTACTTC	CACSQTGRQYF
.	.	TRBV12-3/TRBV12-4	15	TRBJ2-4	TGTGCCAGCAGTCACCTCCAGACAGACCGGGGCATTCAGTACTTC	CASSHLQTDRGIQYF
TRBD2	.	TRBV20-1	19	TRBJ2-1	TGCAGTGCTAGAGATCGGGGGACTAGCCTTTCCAGCTCCTACAATGAGCAGTTCTTC	CSARDRGTSLSSSYNEQFF
TRBD1	.	TRBV10-3	16	TRBJ1-1	TGTGCCATCAGGCCCGGGACAGGGGGCGCGAACACTGAAGCTTTCTTT	CAIRPGTGGANTEAFF
TRBD2	.	TRBV24-1	15	TRBJ2-7	TGTGCCACCAGTACGGCCCGGGAGGCCTTCGGCGAGCAGTACTTC	CATSTAREAFGEQYF
.	.	TRBV7-2	15	TRBJ1-4	TGTGCCAGCAGCGCGAGAGGATCAACTAATGAAAAACTGTTTTTT	CASSARGSTNEKLFF